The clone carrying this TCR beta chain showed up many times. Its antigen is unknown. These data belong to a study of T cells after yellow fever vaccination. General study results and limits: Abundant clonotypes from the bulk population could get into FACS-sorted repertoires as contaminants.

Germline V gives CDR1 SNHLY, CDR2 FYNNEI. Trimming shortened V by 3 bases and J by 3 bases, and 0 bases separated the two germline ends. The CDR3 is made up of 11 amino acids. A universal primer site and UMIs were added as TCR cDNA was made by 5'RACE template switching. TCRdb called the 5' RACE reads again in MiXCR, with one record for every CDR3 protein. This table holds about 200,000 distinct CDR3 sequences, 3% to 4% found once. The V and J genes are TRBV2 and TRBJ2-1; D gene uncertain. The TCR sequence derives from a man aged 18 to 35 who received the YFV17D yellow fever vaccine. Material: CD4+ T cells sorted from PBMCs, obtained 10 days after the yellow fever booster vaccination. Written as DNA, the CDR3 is TGTGCCAGCAGTGACTACAATGAGCAGTTCTTC. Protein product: CASSDYNEQFF.